This TCR beta chain was obtained from a study of blood T cell repertoires in COVID-19. This clone was observed a few times. V lost 0 bases to trimming and J lost 2 bases, with 22 bases between them. This CDR3 is 19 amino acids long. The V gene's germline CDR1 is LGHDT and CDR2 YNNKEL (reference sequence). Assay: immunoSEQ multiplex PCR; the TCRdb copy retains only in-frame clones and omits some. Seen here are around 100,000 clones, around four fifths observed once, and the top ten hold approximately 31%. Sequencing used peripheral blood. J is TRBJ2-5 and V is TRBV3-1 (or the pseudogene TRBV3-2); weak D call: TRBD2 (6 bases). This TCR was sampled from a man in his sixties or seventies with active or convalescent COVID-19. The CDR3 region has the DNA TGTGCCAGCAGCCAAGAAATTTCCGGGAGCGCCCTGGGACAAGAGACCCAGTACTTC. Residues: CASSQEISGSALGQETQYF.